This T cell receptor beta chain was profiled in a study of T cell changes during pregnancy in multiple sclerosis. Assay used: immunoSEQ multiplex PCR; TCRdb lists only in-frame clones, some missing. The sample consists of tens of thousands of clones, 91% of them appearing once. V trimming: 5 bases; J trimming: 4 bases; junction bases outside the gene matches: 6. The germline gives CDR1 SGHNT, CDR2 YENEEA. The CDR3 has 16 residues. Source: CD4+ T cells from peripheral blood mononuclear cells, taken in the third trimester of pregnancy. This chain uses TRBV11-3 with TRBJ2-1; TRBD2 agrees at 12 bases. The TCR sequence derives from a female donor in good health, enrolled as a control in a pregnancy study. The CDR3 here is CASSRRLAGDYNEQFF. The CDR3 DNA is TGTGCCAGCAGCCGCCGACTAGCGGGGGATTACAATGAGCAGTTCTTC. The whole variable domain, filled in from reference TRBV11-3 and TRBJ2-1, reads EAGVVQSPRYKIIEKKQPVAFWCNPISGHNTLYWYLQNLGQGPELLIRYENEEAVDDSQLPKDRFSAERLKGVDSTLKIQPAELGDSAVYLCASSRRLAGDYNEQFFGPGTRLTVL.